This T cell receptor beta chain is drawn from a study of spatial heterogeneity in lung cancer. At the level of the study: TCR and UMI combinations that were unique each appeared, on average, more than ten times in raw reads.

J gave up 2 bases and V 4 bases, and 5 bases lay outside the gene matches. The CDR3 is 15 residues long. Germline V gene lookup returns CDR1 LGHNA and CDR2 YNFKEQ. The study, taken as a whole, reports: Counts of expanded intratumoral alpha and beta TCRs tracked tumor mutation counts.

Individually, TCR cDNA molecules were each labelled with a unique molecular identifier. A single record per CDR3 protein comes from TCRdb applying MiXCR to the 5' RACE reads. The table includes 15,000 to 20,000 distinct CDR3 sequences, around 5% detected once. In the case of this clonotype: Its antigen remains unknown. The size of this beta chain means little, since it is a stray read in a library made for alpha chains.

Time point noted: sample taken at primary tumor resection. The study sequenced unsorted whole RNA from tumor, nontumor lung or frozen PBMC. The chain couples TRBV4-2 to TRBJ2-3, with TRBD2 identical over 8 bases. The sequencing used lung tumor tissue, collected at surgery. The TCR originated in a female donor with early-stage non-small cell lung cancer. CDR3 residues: CASSLQREITDTQYF. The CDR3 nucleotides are TGTGCCAGCAGCCTTCAGCGGGAGATCACAGATACGCAGTATTTT.